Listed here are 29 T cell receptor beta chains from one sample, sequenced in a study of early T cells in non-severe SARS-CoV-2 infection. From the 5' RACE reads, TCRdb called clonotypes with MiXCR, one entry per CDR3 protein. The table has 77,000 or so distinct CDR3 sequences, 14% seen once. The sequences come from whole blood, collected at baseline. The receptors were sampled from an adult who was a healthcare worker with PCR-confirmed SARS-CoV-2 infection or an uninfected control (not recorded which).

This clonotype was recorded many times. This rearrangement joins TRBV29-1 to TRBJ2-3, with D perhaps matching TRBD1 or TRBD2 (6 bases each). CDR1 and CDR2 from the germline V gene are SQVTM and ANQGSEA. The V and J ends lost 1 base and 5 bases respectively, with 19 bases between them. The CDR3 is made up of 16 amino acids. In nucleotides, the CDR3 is TGCAGCGTTGAAGGCGGAGGAGGGGGGCTTAGAGATACGCAGTATTTT. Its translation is CSVEGGGGGLRDTQYF.

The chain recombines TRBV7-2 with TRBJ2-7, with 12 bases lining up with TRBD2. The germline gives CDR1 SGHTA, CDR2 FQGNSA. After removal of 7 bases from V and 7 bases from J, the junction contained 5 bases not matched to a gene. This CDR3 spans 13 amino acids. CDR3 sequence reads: CASNPGLAGEQYF. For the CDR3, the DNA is TGTGCCAGCAACCCCGGACTAGCGGGAGAGCAGTACTTC.

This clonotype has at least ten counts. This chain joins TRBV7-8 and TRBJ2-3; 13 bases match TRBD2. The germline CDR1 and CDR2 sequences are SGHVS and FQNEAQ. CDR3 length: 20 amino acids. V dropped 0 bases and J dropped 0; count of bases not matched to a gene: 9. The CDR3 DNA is TGTGCCAGCAGCTTAGCAAAACCTGGGACTAGCGGGATTAGCACAGATACGCAGTATTTT. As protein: CASSLAKPGTSGISTDTQYF.

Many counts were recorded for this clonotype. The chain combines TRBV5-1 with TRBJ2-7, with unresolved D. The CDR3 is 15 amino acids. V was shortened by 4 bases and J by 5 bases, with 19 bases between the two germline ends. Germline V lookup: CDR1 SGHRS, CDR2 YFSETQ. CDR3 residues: CASSPPGSLFDEQYF. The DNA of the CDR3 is TGCGCCAGCAGCCCCCCCGGGTCACTCTTCGACGAGCAGTACTTC.

CDR3 DNA sequence: TGCAGTGCCCAAGACAGGGGCTGGTACGAGCAGTACTTC. This sequence encodes CSAQDRGWYEQYF. This chain connects TRBV20-1 to TRBJ2-7, with 8 bases matching TRBD1. Germline CDR1 reads DFQATT; CDR2 reads SNEGSKA (reference sequence). Trimming cost V 6 bases and J 4 bases; bases outside gene matches: 8. The CDR3 is 13 amino acids.

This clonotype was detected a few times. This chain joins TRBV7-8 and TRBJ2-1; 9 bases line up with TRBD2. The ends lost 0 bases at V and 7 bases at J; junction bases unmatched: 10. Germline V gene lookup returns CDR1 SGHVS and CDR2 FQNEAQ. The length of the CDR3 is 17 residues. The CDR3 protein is CASSLALRLAVSNEQFF. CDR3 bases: TGTGCCAGCAGCTTAGCGCTGAGACTAGCGGTTTCTAATGAGCAGTTCTTC.

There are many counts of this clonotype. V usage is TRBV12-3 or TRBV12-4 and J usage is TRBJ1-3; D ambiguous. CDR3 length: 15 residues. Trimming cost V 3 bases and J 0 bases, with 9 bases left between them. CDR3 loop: CASSLGGTSGNTIYF. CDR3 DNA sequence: TGTGCCAGCAGTTTGGGCGGAACCTCTGGAAACACCATATATTTT.

The CDR3 loop reads CASSLDDEQFF. CDR3 in DNA: TGTGCCAGCAGCTTAGACGATGAGCAGTTCTTC. The chain couples TRBV13 to TRBJ2-1; D gene unclear. CDR1 is PRHDT, CDR2 FYEKMQ, per germline (reference sequence). This CDR3 is built from 11 residues. Trimming shortened V by 1 base and J by 8 bases, and 3 bases separated the two germline ends.

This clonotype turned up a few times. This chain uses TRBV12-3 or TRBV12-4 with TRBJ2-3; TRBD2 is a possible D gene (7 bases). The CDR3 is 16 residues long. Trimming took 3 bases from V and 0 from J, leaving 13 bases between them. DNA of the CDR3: TGTGCCAGCAGTTTTATGGCGGGGGCAAGCACAGATACGCAGTATTTT. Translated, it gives CASSFMAGASTDTQYF.

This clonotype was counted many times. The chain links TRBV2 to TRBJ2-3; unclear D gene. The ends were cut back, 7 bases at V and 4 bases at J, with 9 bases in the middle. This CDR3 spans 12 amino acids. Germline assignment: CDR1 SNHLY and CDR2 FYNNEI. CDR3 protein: CASTPGPDTQYF. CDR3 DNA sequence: TGTGCCAGCACCCCCGGCCCAGATACGCAGTATTTT. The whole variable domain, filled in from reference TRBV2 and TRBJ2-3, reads EPEVTQTPSHQVTQMGQEVILRCVPISNHLYFYWYRQILGQKVEFLVSFYNNEISEKSEIFDDQFSVERPDGSNFTLKIRSTKLEDSAMYFCASTPGPDTQYFGPGTRLTVL.

CDR3 in amino acids: CSAPPRLNTEAFF. The CDR3 nucleotides read TGCAGTGCTCCCCCCCGACTGAACACTGAAGCTTTCTTT. This chain connects TRBV20-1 to TRBJ1-1; D ambiguous. Germline CDR1 and CDR2: DFQATT and SNEGSKA (reference sequence). CDR3 length: 13 amino acids. Deletions cut 5 bases from V and 0 bases from J, with 10 bases between.

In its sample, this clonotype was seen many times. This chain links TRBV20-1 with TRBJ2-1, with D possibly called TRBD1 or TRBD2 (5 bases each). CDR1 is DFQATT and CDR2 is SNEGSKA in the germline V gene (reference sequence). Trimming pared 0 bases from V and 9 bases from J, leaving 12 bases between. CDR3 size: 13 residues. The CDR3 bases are TGCAGTGCTAGAGATCCGGTCGGGGCTGAGCAGTTCTTC. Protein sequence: CSARDPVGAEQFF.

This chain's CDR3 is CASSPAGTATDTQYF. In DNA form, the CDR3 reads TGTGCCAGCAGTCCCGCCGGGACGGCCACAGATACGCAGTATTTT. J is TRBJ2-3 and V is TRBV28; possibly TRBD1 or TRBD2 for D (5 bases each). The CDR3 runs 15 residues. Trimming shortened V by 5 bases and J by 2 bases, and 14 bases separated the two germline ends. Germline V lookup: CDR1 MDHEN, CDR2 SYDVKM.

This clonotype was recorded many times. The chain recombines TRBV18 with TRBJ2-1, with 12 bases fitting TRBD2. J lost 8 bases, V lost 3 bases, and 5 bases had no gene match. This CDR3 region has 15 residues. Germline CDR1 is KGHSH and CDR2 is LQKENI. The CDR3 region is CASSPGLAGLDEQFF. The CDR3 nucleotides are TGTGCCAGCTCACCCGGACTAGCGGGACTGGATGAGCAGTTCTTC. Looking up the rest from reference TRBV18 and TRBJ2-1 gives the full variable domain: NAGVMQNPRHLVRRRGQEARLRCSPMKGHSHVYWYRQLPEEGLKFMVYLQKENIIDESGMPKERFSAEFPKEGPSILRIQQVVRGDSAAYFCASSPGLAGLDEQFFGPGTRLTVL.

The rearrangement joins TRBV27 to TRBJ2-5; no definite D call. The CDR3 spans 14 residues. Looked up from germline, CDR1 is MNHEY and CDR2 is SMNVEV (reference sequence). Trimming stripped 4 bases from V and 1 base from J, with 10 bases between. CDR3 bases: TGTGCCAGCAGTTCTGACCTCTCCCAAGAGACCCAGTACTTC. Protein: CASSSDLSQETQYF.

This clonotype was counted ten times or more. DNA for the CDR3: TGCGCCAGCAGCACCCTAGGGACTAGCGGGAGTCAGGCGCAGTATTTT. It codes for CASSTLGTSGSQAQYF. The chain employs TRBV5-1 and TRBJ2-3; TRBD2 matches 14 bases. The ends lost 4 bases at V and 10 bases at J; junction bases unmatched: 11. Germline CDR1 reads SGHRS; CDR2 reads YFSETQ. The CDR3 has 16 amino acids.

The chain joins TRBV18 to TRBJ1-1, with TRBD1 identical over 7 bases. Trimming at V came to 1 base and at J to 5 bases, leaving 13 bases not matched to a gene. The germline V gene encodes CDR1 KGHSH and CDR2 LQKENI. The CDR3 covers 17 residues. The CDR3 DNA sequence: TGTGCCAGCTCACCACAGGGGGTGACAGGGATTTTTACTGAAGCTTTCTTT. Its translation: CASSPQGVTGIFTEAFF.

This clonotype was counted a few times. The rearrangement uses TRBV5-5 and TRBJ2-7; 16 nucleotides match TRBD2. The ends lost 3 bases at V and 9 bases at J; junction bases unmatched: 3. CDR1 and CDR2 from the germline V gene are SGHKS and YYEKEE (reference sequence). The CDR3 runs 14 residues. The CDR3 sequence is CASSSGTSGRGQYF. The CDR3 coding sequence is TGTGCCAGCAGCTCCGGGACTAGCGGGAGGGGGCAGTACTTC. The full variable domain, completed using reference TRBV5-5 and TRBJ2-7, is DAGVTQSPTHLIKTRGQQVTLRCSPISGHKSVSWYQQVLGQGPQFIFQYYEKEERGRGNFPDRFSARQFPNYSSELNVNALLLGDSALYLCASSSGTSGRGQYFGPGTRLTVT.

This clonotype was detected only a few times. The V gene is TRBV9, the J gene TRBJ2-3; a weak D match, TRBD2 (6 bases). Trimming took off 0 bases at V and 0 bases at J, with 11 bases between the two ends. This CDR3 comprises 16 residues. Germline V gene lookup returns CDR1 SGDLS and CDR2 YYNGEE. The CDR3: CASSVALLASTDTQYF. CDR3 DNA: TGTGCCAGCAGCGTAGCGCTACTAGCAAGCACAGATACGCAGTATTTT.

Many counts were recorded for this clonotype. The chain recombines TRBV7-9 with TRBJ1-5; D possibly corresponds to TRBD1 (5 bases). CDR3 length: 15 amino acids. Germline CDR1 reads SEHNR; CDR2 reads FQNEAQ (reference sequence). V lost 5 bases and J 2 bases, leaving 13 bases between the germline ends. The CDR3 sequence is CASSPTDSGNQPQHF. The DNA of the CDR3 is TGTGCCAGCAGCCCGACAGACTCTGGCAATCAGCCCCAGCATTTT.

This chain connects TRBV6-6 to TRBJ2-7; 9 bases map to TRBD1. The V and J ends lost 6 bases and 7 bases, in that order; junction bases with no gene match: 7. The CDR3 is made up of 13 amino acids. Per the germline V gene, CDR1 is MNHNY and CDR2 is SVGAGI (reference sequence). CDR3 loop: CASSGQGYLEQYF. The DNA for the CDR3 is TGTGCCAGCAGCGGACAGGGGTACTTGGAGCAGTACTTC.

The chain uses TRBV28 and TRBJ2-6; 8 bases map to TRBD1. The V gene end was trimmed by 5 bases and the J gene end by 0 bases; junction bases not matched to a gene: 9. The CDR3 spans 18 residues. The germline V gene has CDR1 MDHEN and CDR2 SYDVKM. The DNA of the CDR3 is TGTGCCAGCAGTCCTCCGGGACAGGATTCCTCTGGGGCCAACGTCCTGACTTTC. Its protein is CASSPPGQDSSGANVLTF.

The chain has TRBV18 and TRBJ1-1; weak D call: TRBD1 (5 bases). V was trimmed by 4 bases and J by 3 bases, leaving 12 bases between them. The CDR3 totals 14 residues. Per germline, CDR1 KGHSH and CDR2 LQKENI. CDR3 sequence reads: CASSRLQGDTEAFF. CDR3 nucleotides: TGTGCCAGCTCACGACTTCAGGGAGACACTGAAGCTTTCTTT.

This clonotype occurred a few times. The CDR3 DNA reads as TGCGCCAGCAGCCAAGTCTCCGGGACTAGCGTCTACAATGAGCAGTTCTTC. Its translation: CASSQVSGTSVYNEQFF. This chain links TRBV4-1 with TRBJ2-1; 10 nucleotides align to TRBD2. This CDR3 has 17 amino acids. Germline V gives CDR1 MGHRA, CDR2 YSYEKL. V lost 1 base and J lost 3; bases outside the gene matches: 6.

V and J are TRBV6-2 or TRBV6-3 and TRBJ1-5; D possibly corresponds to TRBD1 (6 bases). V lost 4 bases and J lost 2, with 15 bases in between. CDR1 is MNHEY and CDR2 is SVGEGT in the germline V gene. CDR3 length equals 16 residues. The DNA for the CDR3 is TGTGCCAGCAGTTCCCATCCCACAGGGCGCAATCAGCCCCAGCATTTT. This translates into CASSSHPTGRNQPQHF.

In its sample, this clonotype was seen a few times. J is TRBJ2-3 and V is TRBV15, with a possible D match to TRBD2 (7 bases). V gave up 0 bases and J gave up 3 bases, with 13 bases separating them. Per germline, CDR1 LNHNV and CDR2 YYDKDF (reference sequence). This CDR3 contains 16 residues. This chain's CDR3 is CATSRDLGRGTDTQYF. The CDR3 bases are TGTGCCACCAGCAGAGATCTGGGGAGGGGGACAGATACGCAGTATTTT.

CDR3 region: CASSLGKQETQYF. The CDR3 coding sequence is TGTGCCAGCAGTTTAGGCAAACAAGAGACCCAGTACTTC. The chain employs TRBV12-3 or TRBV12-4 and TRBJ2-5; D call uncertain. The CDR3 loop spans 13 amino acids. V was cut by 1 base and J by 2 bases, with 5 bases left in between.

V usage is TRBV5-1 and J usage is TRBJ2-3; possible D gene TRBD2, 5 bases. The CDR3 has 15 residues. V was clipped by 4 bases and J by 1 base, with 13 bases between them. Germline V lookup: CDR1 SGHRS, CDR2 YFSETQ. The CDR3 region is CASSPGNAGTDTQYF. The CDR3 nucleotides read TGCGCCAGCAGCCCCGGGAACGCAGGCACAGATACGCAGTATTTT. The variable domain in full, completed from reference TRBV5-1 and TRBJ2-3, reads KAGVTQTPRYLIKTRGQQVTLSCSPISGHRSVSWYQQTPGQGLQFLFEYFSETQRNKGNFPGRFSGRQFSNSRSEMNVSTLELGDSALYLCASSPGNAGTDTQYFGPGTRLTVL.

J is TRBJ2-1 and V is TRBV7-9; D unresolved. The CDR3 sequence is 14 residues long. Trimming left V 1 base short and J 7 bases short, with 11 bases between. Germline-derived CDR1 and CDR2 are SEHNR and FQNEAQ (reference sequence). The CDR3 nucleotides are TGTGCCAGCAGCTTAGTTGCTAGGATGAATGAGCAGTTCTTC. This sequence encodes CASSLVARMNEQFF.